The 12 T cell receptor beta chains below come from one sample, sequenced in a study of human T cells and chemical hapten exposure. Time point denoted: patch test 1, 2 weeks after DPC sensitization. The treatment was: therapeutic diphenylcyclopropenone sensitization with weekly scalp DPC. TCRdb re-analysed the RACE reads in MiXCR, keeping a single row per CDR3 protein. The profile covers approximately 350,000 distinct CDR3 sequences, with around 7% appearing a single time and 7.5% to 8.5% taken by the ten largest. This sample comprised whole blood, obtained in connection with sensitization to the hapten diphenylcyclopropenone (DPC). Receptors were obtained from a young woman with alopecia areata. Some clones in this sample may be carry-over from other donors' samples.

This clonotype was seen only a few times. V is TRBV7-2 and J is TRBJ2-3, with D unresolved. This CDR3 region has 12 residues. Germline V gene sequence: CDR1 SGHTA, CDR2 FQGNSA. V lost 5 bases and J 8 bases, leaving 11 bases between the germline ends. The CDR3 protein is CASSLIAGTQYF. CDR3 nucleotides: TGTGCCAGCAGCCTCATAGCTGGTACGCAGTATTTT.

The chain combines TRBV4-2 with TRBJ2-5; TRBD2 matches at 9 bases. V dropped 2 bases and J dropped 4; count of bases not matched to a gene: 2. The CDR3 is 14 residues long. CDR1 is LGHNA, CDR2 YNFKEQ, per germline. The CDR3 nucleotides read TGTGCCAGCAGCCAAAGCGGGGGGAGAGAGACCCAGTACTTC. Translation gives CASSQSGGRETQYF.

At least ten counts were recorded for this clonotype. The gene calls are TRBV6-2 or TRBV6-3 and TRBJ2-6; perhaps TRBD1 as D (7 bases). Trimming removed 2 bases from V and 0 bases from J, with 14 bases in between. The germline V gene has CDR1 MNHEY and CDR2 SVGEGT. The CDR3 has 18 amino acids. CDR3 DNA sequence: TGTGCCAGCAGTTACCGCGGACAGGAGGGCTCTGGGGCCAACGTCCTGACTTTC. It translates to CASSYRGQEGSGANVLTF.

The sample holds a few counts of this clonotype. The gene calls are TRBV6-6 and TRBJ1-1; D possibly corresponds to TRBD1 (6 bases). Germline values: CDR1 MNHNY, CDR2 SVGAGI (reference sequence). This CDR3 comprises 14 residues. The V end lost 4 bases, the J end lost 5 bases, and 14 bases lay between the germline ends. In nucleotides, the CDR3 is TGTGCCAGCAGTTCTTTACAGGGTATAACTGAAGCTTTCTTT. Its translation is CASSSLQGITEAFF.

This chain connects TRBV14 to TRBJ1-6; no definite D call. Germline lookup yields CDR1 SGHDN and CDR2 FVKESK. The CDR3 spans 16 residues. The V end was cut by 0 bases, the J end by 4 bases, with 10 bases between. The CDR3 reads CASSQDRVAYNSPLHF. CDR3 DNA: TGTGCCAGCAGCCAAGATCGGGTCGCATATAATTCACCCCTCCACTTT.

As regards this clonotype: Just one base apart from a much larger clone, this may be a read error. This chain joins TRBV6-2 or TRBV6-3 and TRBJ1-1; no clear D gene. The CDR3 spans 13 residues. Germline V gene sequence: CDR1 MNHEY, CDR2 SVGEGT. This CDR3 reads CASRPVLITEAIF. CDR3 sequence (DNA): TGTGCCAGCAGACCAGTTCTGATCACTGAAGCTATCTTT.

This clonotype appeared a few times. CDR3 sequence (DNA): TGTGCCAGCAGACCGGGACAGGGTGACGAGCAGTACTTC. Translated: CASRPGQGDEQYF. The J gene is TRBJ2-7, the V gene TRBV6-2 or TRBV6-3, with 9 bases identical to TRBD1. This CDR3 is 13 amino acids long. V trimming: 6 bases; J trimming: 5 bases; junction bases outside the gene matches: 5. Germline-derived CDR1 and CDR2 are MNHEY and SVGEGT.

The chain recombines TRBV7-9 with TRBJ2-2; D not resolved. The CDR3 is 17 residues long. Germline-derived CDR1 and CDR2 are SEHNR and FQNEAQ (reference sequence). V was trimmed by 5 bases and J by 4 bases, leaving 20 bases between them. The CDR3, as DNA: TGTGCCAGCAGCGCACCCCCCGACACCTTGAGCACCGGGGAGCTGTTTTTT. Translating gives CASSAPPDTLSTGELFF.

This clonotype was seen repeatedly, ten times or more. The chain carries TRBV7-8 and TRBJ2-1, with TRBD2 as a possible D gene (7 bases). CDR1 SGHVS and CDR2 FQNEAQ come from the germline V gene. The germline V and J ends were trimmed by 7 bases and 4 bases, with 17 bases remaining between them. The CDR3 covers 15 residues. The CDR3 protein is CASTDRGAFYNEQFF. The CDR3 DNA reads TGTGCCAGCACCGATCGGGGGGCCTTTTACAATGAGCAGTTCTTC.

This clonotype was picked up a small number of times. The rearrangement uses TRBV6-2 or TRBV6-3 and TRBJ2-1; no clear D gene. The V end was cut by 2 bases, the J end by 7 bases, with 6 bases between. The CDR3 consists of 12 residues. Germline CDR1 is MNHEY and CDR2 is SVGEGT. The CDR3 sequence is CASSYKRNEQFF. Written as DNA, the CDR3 is TGTGCCAGCAGTTACAAACGGAATGAGCAGTTCTTC.

This clonotype was picked up a small number of times. The genes are TRBV6-2 or TRBV6-3 and TRBJ2-1, with D unclear. Germline-derived CDR1 and CDR2 are MNHEY and SVGEGT. The CDR3 extends over 16 amino acids. Trimming pared 0 bases from V and 3 bases from J, leaving 12 bases between. CDR3 bases: TGTGCCAGCAGTTACTCGAACCCAGAGTACTACAATGAGCAGTTCTTC. Its translation is CASSYSNPEYYNEQFF.

The V and J genes are TRBV6-5 and TRBJ1-2; possible D gene TRBD1, 6 bases. Germline assignment: CDR1 MNHEY and CDR2 SVGAGI. V lost 6 bases and J 5 bases, leaving 16 bases between the germline ends. The CDR3 consists of 14 residues. CDR3 amino acids: CASSSAGGQYGYTF. The CDR3 DNA follows: TGTGCCAGCAGCTCAGCCGGGGGGCAATATGGCTACACCTTC.